The next 31 T cell receptor beta chains were all read from a single sample in a study of control samples from healthy donors and cancer patients (dated by TCRdb to the early 2020s). The library was produced with the immunoSEQ multiplex PCR assay. The table comes from immuneACCESS by way of TCRdb, which keeps in-frame sequences with V and J called. Part of the clones is missing from these tables; in studies checked, under half for an unresolved V gene and the rest for unknown reasons. This sample lists under 450,000 clones; roughly 90% were detected once. The ten biggest clones cover about 6.3% of the sample. Sequences were obtained from PBMCs. Source of these receptors: a man between 40 and 49 years old with head and neck cancer.

Here the CDR3 reads CASSSQVNQPQHF. The CDR3 DNA is TGTGCCAGCAGTAGCCAGGTGAATCAGCCCCAGCATTTT. This rearrangement joins TRBV12-3 or TRBV12-4 to TRBJ1-5; D call uncertain. The length of the CDR3 is 13 residues. Trimming stripped 5 bases from V and 4 bases from J, with 9 bases between.

The chain carries TRBV7-2 and TRBJ1-1; D is unresolved. Trimming stripped 2 bases from V and 2 bases from J, with 12 bases between. CDR3 length: 15 residues. Germline values: CDR1 SGHTA, CDR2 FQGNSA. As DNA, the CDR3 is TGTGCCAGCAGCTTAAATGCTGGAGAAAACACTGAAGCTTTCTTT. It is translated as CASSLNAGENTEAFF.

This clone occurred once. This sequence joins TRBV24-1 and TRBJ2-5, with 7 bases lining up with TRBD1. The CDR3 has 14 residues. V dropped 10 bases and J dropped 4; count of bases not matched to a gene: 11. Germline values: CDR1 KGHDR, CDR2 SFDVKD. CDR3 amino acids: CATVFEGASETQYF. As DNA, the CDR3 is TGTGCCACAGTCTTCGAGGGGGCCTCAGAGACCCAGTACTTC.

The chain couples TRBV9 to TRBJ2-2; D is unclear. The CDR3 runs 14 residues. The V gene lost 5 bases and the J gene lost 8 bases, with 16 bases spanning the gap. Germline V gives CDR1 SGDLS, CDR2 YYNGEE. For the CDR3, the DNA is TGTGCCAGCAGTCGGGTTGCGAGCTCTGGGGAGCTGTTTTTT. As protein: CASSRVASSGELFF.

V and J are TRBV2 and TRBJ2-1, with a weak D call TRBD1 (5 bases). Deletions cut 7 bases from V and 0 bases from J, with 16 bases between. The CDR3 is 16 residues long. The V gene's germline CDR1 is SNHLY and CDR2 FYNNEI. CDR3 in amino acids: CASITPGFSSYNEQFF. CDR3 coding DNA: TGTGCCAGCATTACCCCAGGGTTTAGCTCCTACAATGAGCAGTTCTTC.

This clone came up once. The genes are TRBV6-6 and TRBJ2-3, with D tentatively TRBD2 (6 bases). This CDR3 spans 16 amino acids. CDR1 and CDR2 (germline): MNHNY, SVGAGI (reference sequence). V lost 7 bases and J 4 bases, leaving 21 bases between the germline ends. In DNA, the CDR3 is TGTGCCAGCACCTGGTCGAGCGGGTCTGTGCCAGATACGCAGTATTTT. Its protein product is CASTWSSGSVPDTQYF.

This chain joins TRBV3-1 (or the pseudogene TRBV3-2) and TRBJ2-1; 7 bases line up with TRBD1. Germline V gene data show CDR1 as LGHDT and CDR2 as YNNKEL (reference sequence). The CDR3 covers 13 residues. Unmatched junction bases numbered 11, after V lost 6 bases and J lost 12 bases. The CDR3, as DNA: TGTGCCAGCAGTCGATACCAGGGACAGTGGCAGTTCTTC. It codes for CASSRYQGQWQFF.

CDR3 nucleotide sequence: TGTGCCAGCACCGCGGGGAGCTACGAGCAGTACTTC. Translation gives CASTAGSYEQYF. The J gene is TRBJ2-7, the V gene TRBV28, with D possibly matching TRBD2 (6 bases). Germline values: CDR1 MDHEN, CDR2 SYDVKM. The CDR3 covers 12 residues. Deletions cut 7 bases from V and 3 bases from J, with 10 bases between.

CDR3 protein: CASSRGRASSTDTQYF. CDR3 DNA sequence: TGCGCCAGCAGCCGAGGTCGGGCTAGCAGCACAGATACGCAGTATTTT. This chain connects TRBV4-1 to TRBJ2-3; possibly TRBD2 for D (5 bases). Trimming removed 4 bases from V and 0 bases from J, with 14 bases in between. In germline, CDR1 is MGHRA, CDR2 YSYEKL. This CDR3 is 16 amino acids long.

The gene calls are TRBV5-8 and TRBJ2-1, with 9 bases fitting TRBD1. From germline, CDR1 is SGHTS and CDR2 YDEGEE. The CDR3 runs 15 residues. V was pared by 0 bases and J by 2 bases, with 0 bases of the junction left unmatched. The chain's CDR3 is CASSLGQGAYNEQFF. For the CDR3, the DNA is TGTGCCAGCAGCTTGGGACAGGGGGCCTACAATGAGCAGTTCTTC.

This chain uses TRBV11-2 with TRBJ2-1; maybe TRBD2 (5 bases). Looked up from germline, CDR1 is SGHAT and CDR2 is FQNNGV. V lost 6 bases, J lost 6 bases, and 12 bases lay in between. The CDR3 has 13 residues. CDR3 in amino acids: CASRDGGSNEQFF. DNA for the CDR3: TGTGCCAGCAGGGACGGTGGGAGCAATGAGCAGTTCTTC. Full variable domain (remainder filled in from reference TRBV11-2 and TRBJ2-1): EAGVAQSPRYKIIEKRQSVAFWCNPISGHATLYWYQQILGQGPKLLIQFQNNGVVDDSQLPKDRFSAERLKGVDSTLKIQPAKLEDSAVYLCASRDGGSNEQFFGPGTRLTVL.

This chain uses TRBV10-1 with TRBJ2-5; 8 positions match TRBD1. This CDR3 contains 15 residues. Unmatched junction bases numbered 6, after V lost 2 bases and J lost 4 bases. Germline lookup yields CDR1 WNHNN and CDR2 SYGVQD (reference sequence). CDR3 sequence: CASSERQGSRETQYF. As DNA, the CDR3 is TGCGCCAGCAGTGAGAGACAGGGGTCCCGAGAGACCCAGTACTTC.

V and J are TRBV3-1 (or the pseudogene TRBV3-2) and TRBJ1-2; D not certain. The CDR3 extends over 14 amino acids. Germline V gene lookup returns CDR1 LGHDT and CDR2 YNNKEL (reference sequence). V was clipped by 5 bases and J by 6 bases, with 16 bases between them. The CDR3 is CASSSLEWENGYTF. The CDR3 region has the DNA TGTGCCAGCAGCTCACTCGAGTGGGAGAATGGCTACACCTTC.

This clone has only a few counts. The chain employs TRBV6-6 and TRBJ1-5; weak D call: TRBD1 (6 bases). The V and J ends lost 6 bases and 6 bases respectively, with 15 bases between them. Germline V CDR1 and CDR2: MNHNY, SVGAGI (reference sequence). The CDR3 is made up of 14 amino acids. In DNA, the CDR3 is TGTGCCAGCAGCCCAAACAGGGATCGTCAGCCCCAGCATTTT. This translates into CASSPNRDRQPQHF.

The chain carries TRBV28 and TRBJ1-2; no reliable D call. The germline V gene encodes CDR1 MDHEN and CDR2 SYDVKM. CDR3 size: 13 residues. V was pared by 7 bases and J by 8 bases, with 17 bases between. CDR3 residues: CASIRPGESGYTF. CDR3 coding DNA: TGTGCCAGCATCCGGCCGGGAGAAAGCGGCTACACCTTC.

This chain connects TRBV7-3 to TRBJ2-2; TRBD2 matches at 8 bases. Trimming cost V 0 bases and J 7 bases; bases outside gene matches: 10. The V gene's germline CDR1 is SGHTA and CDR2 FQGTGA. The CDR3 runs to 17 residues. CDR3 amino acids: CASSLTPIPGLVGELFF. The CDR3 DNA sequence: TGTGCCAGCAGCTTAACGCCCATCCCGGGACTAGTCGGGGAGCTGTTTTTT. The full variable domain, completed using reference TRBV7-3 and TRBJ2-2, is GAGVSQTPSNKVTEKGKYVELRCDPISGHTALYWYRQSLGQGPEFLIYFQGTGAADDSGLPNDRFFAVRPEGSVSTLKIQRTERGDSAVYLCASSLTPIPGLVGELFFGEGSRLTVL.

V and J are TRBV27 and TRBJ1-5, with D possibly being TRBD1 (6 bases). This CDR3 contains 15 residues. Deletions cut 5 bases from V and 3 bases from J, with 14 bases between. Germline CDR1 and CDR2: MNHEY and SMNVEV (reference sequence). Here the CDR3 DNA reads TGTGCCAGCAGTCTTAAGACAGGCTACAATCAGCCCCAGCATTTT. Amino acid sequence: CASSLKTGYNQPQHF.

This clone was seen once. CDR3 in amino acids: CATSESGGIENIQYF. The DNA of the CDR3 is TGTGCCACCAGTGAATCAGGGGGCATCGAAAACATTCAGTACTTC. J is TRBJ2-4 and V is TRBV24-1; 8 bases are a match to TRBD1. This CDR3 has 15 residues. J lost 5 bases, V lost 4 bases, and 6 bases had no gene match. Germline V gives CDR1 KGHDR, CDR2 SFDVKD.

The rearrangement joins TRBV19 to TRBJ1-5, with 7 bases identical to TRBD1. The V gene's germline CDR1 is LNHDA and CDR2 SQIVND (reference sequence). The CDR3 extends over 17 amino acids. With 4 bases clipped from V and 0 bases from J, the junction kept 9 bases outside the gene matches. In DNA form, the CDR3 reads TGTGCCAGTAGTAGCTCGACAGGGACCGATAGCAATCAGCCCCAGCATTTT. Protein: CASSSSTGTDSNQPQHF.

The DNA for the CDR3 is TGTGCCAGCAGCTTACCGGGACAGGGATCTGAAAAACTGTTTTTT. Translation: CASSLPGQGSEKLFF. The genes are TRBV7-9 and TRBJ1-4; TRBD1 matches 9 bases. Germline V CDR1 and CDR2: SEHNR, FQNEAQ (reference sequence). V lost 2 bases, J lost 7 bases, and 5 bases stayed unmatched. The length of the CDR3 is 15 residues. Filled out from reference TRBV7-9 and TRBJ1-4, the complete variable domain reads DTGVSQNPRHKITKRGQNVTFRCDPISEHNRLYWYRQTLGQGPEFLTYFQNEAQLEKSRLLSDRFSAERPKGSFSTLEIQRTEQGDSAMYLCASSLPGQGSEKLFFGSGTQLSVL.

Concerning this clone: The junction does not match germline at one end; this may be a read error. The V and J genes are TRBV3-1 (or the pseudogene TRBV3-2) and TRBJ2-6, with 10 bases aligning to TRBD1. CDR1 is LGHDT, CDR2 YNNKEL, per germline (reference sequence). The CDR3 extends over 13 amino acids. For the CDR3, the DNA is TGCGGGACAGGGGTTTCTGGGGCCAACGTCCTGACTTTC. It yields the protein CGTGVSGANVLTF.

In this sample, this clone turned up once. This sequence joins TRBV7-2 and TRBJ2-7, with no clear D. The length of the CDR3 is 14 residues. The V end was cut by 0 bases, the J end by 3 bases, with 9 bases between. Germline-derived CDR1 and CDR2 are SGHTA and FQGNSA. CDR3 protein: CASSLAAAGYEQYF. The CDR3 bases are TGTGCCAGCAGCTTAGCGGCGGCAGGCTACGAGCAGTACTTC.

This clone showed up just a few times. The chain recombines TRBV28 with TRBJ1-4; 11 positions agree with TRBD1. CDR3 size: 14 residues. CDR1 and CDR2 from the germline V gene are MDHEN and SYDVKM. The J segment lost 6 bases and the V segment lost 5 bases, leaving 2 bases of the junction unmatched. The CDR3 region has the DNA TGTGCCAGCAGTCGGACAGGGGGCGATGAAAAACTGTTTTTT. This encodes CASSRTGGDEKLFF. Full variable domain (outside the CDR3, taken from reference TRBV28 and TRBJ1-4): DVKVTQSSRYLVKRTGEKVFLECVQDMDHENMFWYRQDPGLGLRLIYFSYDVKMKEKGDIPEGYSVSREKKERFSLILESASTNQTSMYLCASSRTGGDEKLFFGSGTQLSVL.

This clone turned up a few times. The chain links TRBV6-2 or TRBV6-3 to TRBJ2-7; a possible D gene is TRBD1 (5 bases). This CDR3 has 15 amino acids. V was shortened by 5 bases and J by 3 bases, with 17 bases between the two germline ends. Germline V gives CDR1 MNHEY, CDR2 SVGEGT. CDR3 nucleotides: TGTGCCAGCAGTGATTCCACCCCAGGGATCTACGAGCAGTACTTC. This sequence encodes CASSDSTPGIYEQYF.

The genes are TRBV9 and TRBJ2-1, with no clear D. From germline, CDR1 is SGDLS and CDR2 YYNGEE. The CDR3 sequence is 15 residues long. Trimming left V 4 bases short and J 6 bases short, with 17 bases between. CDR3 sequence: CASSSSGLGPNEQFF. Here the CDR3 DNA reads TGTGCCAGCAGCTCGTCCGGTCTGGGTCCCAATGAGCAGTTCTTC.

The J gene is TRBJ2-7, the V gene TRBV24-1; D is ambiguous. The CDR3 is 15 residues long. V shed 4 bases and J shed 2 bases, with 14 bases lying between them. Germline V gene data show CDR1 as KGHDR and CDR2 as SFDVKD. CDR3 in DNA: TGTGCCACCAGTGAGCATGCCGGAAGGACCTACGAGCAGTACTTC. Protein product: CATSEHAGRTYEQYF.

The chain links TRBV3-1 (or the pseudogene TRBV3-2) to TRBJ2-4; D is unresolved. CDR3 length: 15 amino acids. Trimming took 6 bases from V and 0 from J, leaving 12 bases between them. From germline, CDR1 is LGHDT and CDR2 YNNKEL (reference sequence). DNA of the CDR3: TGTGCCAGCAGTCCCCAACCGCTAGCCAAAAACATTCAGTACTTC. This codes for CASSPQPLAKNIQYF.

A remark on this clone: The junction departs from germline at one end; a sequencing error may be responsible. The chain carries TRBV6-2 or TRBV6-3 and TRBJ2-7; D is uncertain. CDR3 size: 13 residues. Germline lookup yields CDR1 MNHEY and CDR2 SVGEGT. The CDR3 here is CASSTSQITGQYF. The CDR3 DNA reads TGTGCTAGCAGTACAAGTCAGATCACCGGGCAGTACTTC.

The chain uses TRBV7-2 and TRBJ2-3, with TRBD1 as a possible D gene (5 bases). The V gene lost 0 bases and the J gene lost 2 bases, with 9 bases spanning the gap. The germline V gene has CDR1 SGHTA and CDR2 FQGNSA. This CDR3 region has 15 residues. The CDR3 loop is CASSLAGPFTDTQYF. The CDR3 DNA is TGTGCCAGCAGCTTAGCGGGGCCCTTCACAGATACGCAGTATTTT.

The V gene is TRBV5-4, the J gene TRBJ2-7; TRBD1 agrees at 8 bases. Germline CDR1 and CDR2: SGHNT and YYREEE (reference sequence). The CDR3 totals 14 residues. V lost 4 bases and J lost 3; bases outside the gene matches: 6. The CDR3 is CASSDRTGSYEQYF. CDR3 bases: TGTGCCAGCAGCGATAGGACAGGGAGCTACGAGCAGTACTTC.

This clone is a singleton in its sample. CDR3 in DNA: TGTGCCAGTAGTGCGAGGAGGGGACAAGAGACCCAGTACTTC. It translates to CASSARRGQETQYF. The chain couples TRBV19 to TRBJ2-5; maybe TRBD2 (6 bases). The CDR3 is 14 residues long. V lost 5 bases and J lost 2, with 12 bases in between. Germline V CDR1 and CDR2: LNHDA, SQIVND (reference sequence).